Below, 26 T cell receptor beta chains from the same sample are listed, as sequenced in a study of Graves' ophthalmopathy and Graves' hyperthyroidism. RNA transcripts yielded amplified TCR beta CDR3 regions. Investigators did first-round RT-PCR with HTBI primers, then second-round multiplex PCR. TCRdb passed the multiplex PCR reads through MiXCR, listing each CDR3 protein once. The top ten hold roughly 11% of the sample, which has around 1,000,000 distinct CDR3 sequences, about 35% seen once. Input material: peripheral blood or thyroid tissue (not recorded which). The receptors derive from an adult man with Graves' hyperthyroidism.

In the case of this clonotype: A junction boundary mismatches the germline segment, possibly from a read error. The CDR3 here is CASSFTSSGDTIYF. The CDR3 DNA sequence: TGTGCCAGCAGCTTCACGAGCTCTGGAGACACCATATATTTT. The J gene is TRBJ1-3, the V gene TRBV7-2; D is undetermined. Per germline, CDR1 SGHTA and CDR2 FQGNSA. This CDR3 is built from 14 residues.

To note about this clonotype: A single base separates this from a much larger clone, so it may be a read error. Lacking the conserved final phenylalanine or tryptophan, this CDR3 likely reflects a read error. The chain employs TRBV7-2 and TRBJ1-1; possibly TRBD1 for D (5 bases). Germline V gives CDR1 SGHTA, CDR2 FQGNSA. The CDR3 is made up of 13 amino acids. The V and J ends lost 5 bases and 6 bases respectively, with 13 bases between them. The CDR3 DNA reads as TGTGCCAGCAGCCAAGATTGGGGGGCTGAAGCTTTCGTT. It codes for CASSQDWGAEAFV.

This clonotype was observed a handful of times. The chain has TRBV5-8 and TRBJ1-6, with a possible D match to TRBD1 (5 bases). Trimming left V 4 bases short and J 7 bases short, with 12 bases between. CDR3 length equals 14 residues. Germline loops: CDR1 SGHTS, CDR2 YDEGEE. CDR3 bases: TGTGCCAGCAGCCAACAGGCACTAAATTCACCCCTCCACTTT. It specifies CASSQQALNSPLHF.

This clonotype was detected ten times or more. This chain connects TRBV7-8 to TRBJ2-5; 7 nucleotides align to TRBD1. This CDR3 has 14 residues. Trimming took 2 bases from V and 5 from J; bases not matched to a gene: 5. CDR1 and CDR2 from the germline V gene are SGHVS and FQNEAQ. DNA of the CDR3: TGTGCCAGCAGCTTAAGGGACAGTCGGGAGACCCAGTACTTC. Translating it yields CASSLRDSRETQYF.

This clonotype was picked up many times. The V and J genes are TRBV2 and TRBJ2-2; TRBD1 might be the D (5 bases). V lost 2 bases to trimming and J lost 2 bases, with 6 bases between them. The CDR3 is 14 amino acids. The germline V gene encodes CDR1 SNHLY and CDR2 FYNNEI. The CDR3 region has the DNA TGTGCCAGCAGTGAATGGACAAACACCGGGGAGCTGTTTTTT. This gives the protein CASSEWTNTGELFF.

This clonotype was picked up one time. The V call is TRBV12-3 or TRBV12-4, the J call TRBJ1-1, with TRBD1 as a possible D gene (6 bases). The germline V and J ends were trimmed by 11 bases and 9 bases, with 19 bases remaining between them. The CDR3 has 12 residues. The CDR3 nucleotides read TGTGCCGGCATGGGGGGGCCCCTGAAAGCTTTCTTT. Protein: CAGMGGPLKAFF.

The chain links TRBV29-1 to TRBJ2-5; the match to TRBD1 covers 7 bases. This CDR3 is 13 amino acids long. The germline gives CDR1 SQVTM, CDR2 ANQGSEA. The J segment lost 5 bases and the V segment lost 4 bases, leaving 7 bases of the junction unmatched. The CDR3 loop reads CSVAQGRWETQYF. CDR3 bases: TGCAGCGTTGCACAGGGGAGATGGGAGACCCAGTACTTC. Drawing the rest from reference TRBV29-1 and TRBJ2-5, the complete variable domain is SAVISQKPSRDICQRGTSLTIQCQVDSQVTMMFWYRQQPGQSLTLIATANQGSEATYESGFVIDKFPISRPNLTFSTLTVSNMSPEDSSIYLCSVAQGRWETQYFGPGTRLLVL.

Points on this clonotype: A much more abundant neighbour one base away suggests this may be a read error. V usage is TRBV10-1 and J usage is TRBJ2-7; 10 bases line up with TRBD2. Germline loops: CDR1 WNHNN, CDR2 SYGVQD (reference sequence). This CDR3 is 15 amino acids long. The CDR3 loop is CASSQGTSAPYERYF. In nucleotides, the CDR3 is TGCGCCAGCAGCCAAGGGACTAGCGCACCCTACGAGCGGTACTTC.

The chain couples TRBV6-5 to TRBJ2-7; D is tentatively TRBD1 or TRBD2 (5 bases each). Per the germline V gene, CDR1 is MNHEY and CDR2 is SVGAGI. Trimming left V 5 bases short and J 9 bases short, with 14 bases between. There are 12 residues in the CDR3. The CDR3 DNA follows: TGTGCCAGCAGTGAAGCGCCTGGGACGCAGTACTTC. Translating gives CASSEAPGTQYF.

Notes on this clonotype: At one boundary the junction diverges from the germline segment, which might be a read error. The CDR3 DNA is TGTGCCAGCAGCTCACAGGGGGGGAATTTACCCCTCCACTTT. Residues: CASSSQGGNLPLHF. The chain is built from TRBV7-2 and TRBJ1-6, with 8 bases fitting TRBD1. This CDR3 has 14 residues. The germline V gene has CDR1 SGHTA and CDR2 FQGNSA.

On this clonotype itself: This clone may be a read error of a much larger clone one base away. J is TRBJ2-2 and V is TRBV10-3, with D unresolved. Germline V gene lookup returns CDR1 ENHRY and CDR2 SYGVKD. The V gene lost 2 bases and the J gene lost 6 bases, with 1 base spanning the gap. The CDR3 loop spans 11 amino acids. The CDR3: CAISEAGELFF. The DNA of the CDR3 is TGTGCCATCAGTGAGGCCGGGGAGCTGTTTTTT.

This clonotype was seen ten or more times. The rearrangement joins TRBV7-2 to TRBJ1-2; D remains unclear. Germline V CDR1 and CDR2: SGHTA, FQGNSA. This CDR3 spans 13 amino acids. The V end lost 5 bases, the J end lost 4 bases, and 11 bases lay between the germline ends. The CDR3 DNA reads TGTGCCAGCAGCCCAGCCGGACCCTATGGCTACACCTTC. Translation: CASSPAGPYGYTF.

This clonotype was seen once. The rearrangement uses TRBV7-9 and TRBJ1-5, with a possible D match to TRBD1 (5 bases). The germline V gene has CDR1 SEHNR and CDR2 FQNEAQ (reference sequence). The germline V and J ends were trimmed by 1 base and 9 bases, with 10 bases remaining between them. The CDR3 runs 13 residues. The DNA of the CDR3 is TGTGCCAGCAGCTTAGTGCCGGGGCGGCCCCAGCATTTT. It translates to CASSLVPGRPQHF.

The V and J genes are TRBV6-2 or TRBV6-3 and TRBJ2-7; no clear D gene. The V and J ends lost 2 bases and 2 bases respectively, with 10 bases between them. The CDR3 extends over 14 amino acids. Per germline, CDR1 MNHEY and CDR2 SVGEGT. Written as DNA, the CDR3 is TGTGCCAGCAGTTACCCTGAAATAACCTACGAGCAGTACTTC. This sequence encodes CASSYPEITYEQYF.

A remark on this clonotype: This may arise from a read error, as a much more abundant clone is one base away. The chain carries TRBV7-9 and TRBJ2-2, with 9 positions matching TRBD2. This CDR3 has 15 residues. The junction had 7 bases not matched to a gene; V was cut back by 5 bases and J by 6 bases. Looked up from germline, CDR1 is SEHNR and CDR2 is FQNEAQ (reference sequence). The CDR3 coding sequence is TGTGCCAGCAGCCCACTAGCGGGTCCTCCCGGGGAGCTGTTTTTT. It codes for CASSPLAGPPGELFF.

About this clonotype: No conserved phenylalanine or tryptophan is present at the end of the CDR3, so a read error is the likely explanation. The rearrangement uses TRBV19 and TRBJ1-1, with 12 bases aligning to TRBD1. This CDR3 has 16 amino acids. Per germline, CDR1 LNHDA and CDR2 SQIVND (reference sequence). V lost 8 bases and J lost 1; bases outside the gene matches: 8. CDR3 nucleotide sequence: TGTGCCAGTCGACCACGGGACAGGGGGCAGAACACTGAAGCTTTCCTT. Translating gives CASRPRDRGQNTEAFL.

This clonotype appeared many times. The V and J genes are TRBV11-2 and TRBJ1-6; D remains unclear. The germline V and J ends were trimmed by 5 bases and 8 bases, with 7 bases remaining between them. In germline, CDR1 is SGHAT, CDR2 FQNNGV. The CDR3 runs 12 residues. This CDR3 reads CASSRADSPLHF. CDR3 sequence (DNA): TGTGCCAGCAGCCGAGCAGATTCACCCCTCCACTTT.

Concerning this clonotype itself: This may arise from a read error, as a much more abundant clone is one base away. The J gene is TRBJ2-7, the V gene TRBV2, with 7 nucleotides matching TRBD2. This CDR3 is 14 amino acids long. Germline-derived CDR1 and CDR2 are SNHLY and FYNNEI. DNA for the CDR3: TGTGTCAGCAGTGAAAGCGGGGTTCACGAGGCGCAGTACTTC. It codes for CVSSESGVHEAQYF.

V gene TRBV12-3 or TRBV12-4 combines with J gene TRBJ2-2; 11 bases agree with TRBD2. V trimming: 6 bases; J trimming: 1 base; junction bases outside the gene matches: 4. The CDR3 is 16 residues long. CDR3 loop: CASRAGTSGNTGELFF. Here the CDR3 DNA reads TGTGCCAGCAGAGCCGGGACTAGCGGGAACACCGGGGAGCTGTTTTTT.

This clonotype occurred once. The CDR3 DNA reads as TGTGCCACCAGCAGAGTTGGGGGGCACGGGGAGCTGTTTTTT. It is translated as CATSRVGGHGELFF. This sequence joins TRBV15 and TRBJ2-2; tentatively, D is TRBD1 or TRBD2 (6 bases each). CDR1 and CDR2 (germline): LNHNV, YYDKDF (reference sequence). This CDR3 is 14 amino acids long. Trimming shortened V by 1 base and J by 7 bases, and 10 bases separated the two germline ends.

CDR3 nucleotides: TGTGCCAGCACCAGACAGGGAATCCGCTATGGCTACACCTTC. This encodes CASTRQGIRYGYTF. The V gene is TRBV6-5, the J gene TRBJ1-2; 7 bases fit TRBD1. In germline, CDR1 is MNHEY, CDR2 SVGAGI. V gave up 7 bases and J gave up 4 bases; unmatched junction bases: 9. The CDR3 is made up of 14 amino acids.

This clonotype was recorded many times. The V gene is TRBV20-1, the J gene TRBJ1-6; D is undetermined. V lost 0 bases to trimming and J lost 4 bases, with 7 bases between them. There are 14 residues in the CDR3. The germline V gene has CDR1 DFQATT and CDR2 SNEGSKA (reference sequence). CDR3 sequence reads: CSARDGRYNSPLHF. CDR3 coding DNA: TGCAGTGCTAGAGATGGGCGGTATAATTCACCCCTCCACTTT.

This clonotype has just a few counts. The junction does not match germline at one end; this may be a read error. The V and J genes are TRBV10-2 and TRBJ2-5; D possibly corresponds to TRBD1 (5 bases). This CDR3 has 16 amino acids. Germline CDR1 and CDR2: WSHSY and SAAADI. The CDR3: CASSYSAPQAPETQYF. DNA for the CDR3: TGTGCCAGCAGTTACTCCGCCCCACAGGCCCCAGAGACCCAGTACTTC.

This clonotype occurred many times. J is TRBJ2-5 and V is TRBV15, with TRBD2 matching 8 bases. Germline V gene lookup returns CDR1 LNHNV and CDR2 YYDKDF (reference sequence). V lost 3 bases, J lost 4 bases, and 7 bases stayed unmatched. The CDR3 runs to 15 residues. CDR3 nucleotide sequence: TGTGCCACCAGCAGGACCGGGACTAGGGGAGAGACCCAGTACTTC. Translating it yields CATSRTGTRGETQYF.

V and J are TRBV20-1 and TRBJ1-6; D remains unclear. Germline lookup yields CDR1 DFQATT and CDR2 SNEGSKA (reference sequence). Deletions cut 8 bases from V and 2 bases from J, with 10 bases between. This CDR3 region has 13 residues. The DNA for the CDR3 is TGCAGTTTAGCGGCAGCCTATAATTCACCCCTCCACTTT. It translates to CSLAAAYNSPLHF.

This clonotype showed up many times. This CDR3 is CSAAAGTLGEKLFF. For the CDR3, the DNA is TGCAGTGCCGCAGCCGGGACACTTGGAGAAAAACTGTTTTTT. This rearrangement joins TRBV20-1 to TRBJ1-4, with D possibly matching TRBD1 (6 bases). The V end was cut by 6 bases, the J end by 8 bases, with 19 bases between. This CDR3 has 14 residues. The germline V gene encodes CDR1 DFQATT and CDR2 SNEGSKA (reference sequence).